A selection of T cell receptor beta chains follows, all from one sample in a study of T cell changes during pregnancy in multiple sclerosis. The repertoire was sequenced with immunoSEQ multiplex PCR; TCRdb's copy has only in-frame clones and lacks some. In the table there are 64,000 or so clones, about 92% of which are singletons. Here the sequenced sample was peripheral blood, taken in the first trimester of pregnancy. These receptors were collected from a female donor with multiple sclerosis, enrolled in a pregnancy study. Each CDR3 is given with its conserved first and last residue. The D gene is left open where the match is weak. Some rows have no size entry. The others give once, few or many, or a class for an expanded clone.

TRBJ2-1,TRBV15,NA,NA,TGTGCCACCAGCAGAGATTCGGCGGGGACCAGCTCCTACAATGAGCAGTTCTTC,CATSRDSAGTSSYNEQFF
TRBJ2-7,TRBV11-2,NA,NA,TGTGCCAGCAGCCAAGGGGTAGGCTACGAGCAGTACTTC,CASSQGVGYEQYF
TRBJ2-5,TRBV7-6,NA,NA,TGTGCCAGCAGCCTTCGACAATACCAAGAGACCCAGTACTTC,CASSLRQYQETQYF
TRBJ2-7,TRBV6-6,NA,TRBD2,TGTGCCAGCAGGCTAAGCGGGGCCGACGAGCAGTACTTC,CASRLSGADEQYF
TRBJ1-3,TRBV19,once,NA,TGTGCCAGTAGTATCGGGTCCTCTGGAAACACCATATATTTT,CASSIGSSGNTIYF
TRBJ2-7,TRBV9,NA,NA,TGTGCCAGCAGCTCCCGGACAGAGAGCTACGAGCAGTACTTC,CASSSRTESYEQYF
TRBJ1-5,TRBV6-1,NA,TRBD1,TGTGCCAGCAGTGACAGGGGGCAGGGGAGCAATCAGCCCCAGCATTTT,CASSDRGQGSNQPQHF
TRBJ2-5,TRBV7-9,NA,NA,TGTGCCAGCAGCTTATCCCCCCCGGAGTACCAAGAGACCCAGTACTTC,CASSLSPPEYQETQYF
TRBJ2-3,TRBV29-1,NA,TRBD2,TGCAGCACCGGGACTAGCGGGAGTGGGGATACGCAGTATTTT,CSTGTSGSGDTQYF
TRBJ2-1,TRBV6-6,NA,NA,TGTGCCAGCGTGGCGGGAAAGTACAATGAGCAGTTCTTC,CASVAGKYNEQFF
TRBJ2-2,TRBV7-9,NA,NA,TGTGCCAGCCGCTCCCGGGATCCCGGGGAGCTGTTTTTT,CASRSRDPGELFF
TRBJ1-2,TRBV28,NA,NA,TGTGCCAGCAGTTTATCGTTTGGGGCAGGGGCCGGCTACACCTTC,CASSLSFGAGAGYTF
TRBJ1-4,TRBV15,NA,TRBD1,TGTGCCACCAGCAGAGACAGGGGGCTTGAAAAACTGTTTTTT,CATSRDRGLEKLFF
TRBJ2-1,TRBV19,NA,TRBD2,TGTGCCAGTACCGCGATTTTACCAGCGGGAGACAGCAATGAGCAGTTCTTC,CASTAILPAGDSNEQFF
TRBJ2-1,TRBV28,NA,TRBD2,TGTGCCAGCAGTTCCCCCCGGGCTAGCGGGAGGAACAATGAGCAGTTCTTC,CASSSPRASGRNNEQFF
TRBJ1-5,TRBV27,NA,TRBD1,TGTGCCAGCCGAAAAGGGACAGGTGGGGGGTGGCCCCAGCATTTT,CASRKGTGGGWPQHF
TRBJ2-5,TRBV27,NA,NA,TGTGCCACTTCTCCTGGGGTAAGCGGCCCAGGACAAGAGACCCAGTACTTC,CATSPGVSGPGQETQYF
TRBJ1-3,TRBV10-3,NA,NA,TGTGCCACCTGTCAACTGAGCTCTGGAAACACCATATATTTT,CATCQLSSGNTIYF
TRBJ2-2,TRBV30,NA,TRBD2,TGTGCCTGGAGTGGACTAGCAAAGAACACCGGGGAGCTGTTTTTT,CAWSGLAKNTGELFF
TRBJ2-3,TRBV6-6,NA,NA,TGTGCCAGCAGTCTGGACTTCCGACCGACAGATACGCAGTATTTT,CASSLDFRPTDTQYF
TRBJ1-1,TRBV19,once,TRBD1,TGTGCCAGTAGTACAACTAAGACAGGGAGCGGGAACACTGAAGCTTTCTTT,CASSTTKTGSGNTEAFF
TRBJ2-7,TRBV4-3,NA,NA,TGCGCCAGCAGCCCCCGAGAGGGCAATTACGAGCAGTACTTC,CASSPREGNYEQYF
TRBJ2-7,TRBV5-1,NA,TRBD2,TGCGCCAGCAGCTCCCTAGCGGGAGCGAGTGACGAGCAGTACTTC,CASSSLAGASDEQYF
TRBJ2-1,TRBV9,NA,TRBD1,TGTGCCAGCAGCGCGAGACCGGGACAGGGGAATGAGCAGTTCTTC,CASSARPGQGNEQFF
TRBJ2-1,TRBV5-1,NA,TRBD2,TGCGCCAGCAGCCCAGAGGCGGGACTAGCGGTGATTTACAATGAGCAGTTCTTC,CASSPEAGLAVIYNEQFF
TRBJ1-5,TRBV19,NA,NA,TGTGCCAGTAGCTTGACGGACTATAGCAATCAGCCCCAGCATTTT,CASSLTDYSNQPQHF
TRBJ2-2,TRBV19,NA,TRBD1,TGTGCCAGTAGTCAAACCGGGACAGGGGCCGGGGAGCTGTTTTTT,CASSQTGTGAGELFF
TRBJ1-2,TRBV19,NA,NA,TGTGCCAGTAGTATAACGGACAAGCCTAACTATGGCTACACCTTC,CASSITDKPNYGYTF
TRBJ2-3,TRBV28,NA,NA,TGTGCCAGCAGTTTACCCAGCGAAAGCACAGATACGCAGTATTTT,CASSLPSESTDTQYF
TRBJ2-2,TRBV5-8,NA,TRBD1,TGTGCCAGCAGCCGGACAGGGGTCCCCCTCACCGGGGAGCTGTTTTTT,CASSRTGVPLTGELFF
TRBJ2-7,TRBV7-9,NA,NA,TGTGCCAGCAGATCCCAGGGGAGCGAGCAGTACTTC,CASRSQGSEQYF
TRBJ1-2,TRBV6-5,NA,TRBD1,TGTGCCAGCAGTTTCACAGGGGAGGATGGCTACACCTTC,CASSFTGEDGYTF
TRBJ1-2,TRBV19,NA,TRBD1,TGTGCCAGTGGGAGGACAGGGGCGTCTAACTATGGCTACACCTTC,CASGRTGASNYGYTF
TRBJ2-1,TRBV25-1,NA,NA,TGTGCCAGCTCGGGACTGATGGATGAGCAGTTCTTC,CASSGLMDEQFF
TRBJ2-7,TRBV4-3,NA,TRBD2,TGCGCCAGCAGCCAAGACCCAGCGGGGACCTACGAGCAGTACTTC,CASSQDPAGTYEQYF
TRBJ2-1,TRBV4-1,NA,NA,TGCGCCAGCAGCCAAGTTCTACCCGGGAACTACAATGAGCAGTTCTTC,CASSQVLPGNYNEQFF
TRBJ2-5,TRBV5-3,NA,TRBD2,TGTGCCAGAAGCTTGGTGACTAGCGGGACCCAAGAGACCCAGTACTTC,CARSLVTSGTQETQYF
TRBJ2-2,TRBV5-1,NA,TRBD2,TGCGCCAGCAGCCCTCGCCCACTAGCGGGTCAATCGAACACCGGGGAGCTGTTTTTT,CASSPRPLAGQSNTGELFF